This TCR beta chain appears in the sequencing data of a study of CD8+ T cells in alopecia areata (dated by TCRdb to 2016 to 2019). Context from the whole study: The treated patients, all with moderate-to-severe alopecia areata, were enrolled in an open-label pilot trial of oral tofacitinib given at 5 to 10 mg twice daily. Patients stayed on tofacitinib for 6 to 18 months and then had 6 months of follow-up off drug so that delayed response and recurrence could be assessed. In treated patients, disease severity was measured using the SALT score, which gives the percentage of scalp surface area affected. In both human patients and the C3H/HeJ mouse model, the study applied high-throughput TCRbeta sequencing to look at T cell clonal expansion in alopecia areata. On the human side, TCRbeta sequencing was run on scalp tissue and on sorted CD4+ and CD8+ peripheral blood T cells from healthy controls and from alopecia areata patients with either patchy or totalis/universalis disease. Tofacitinib-treated patients had biopsies at baseline and at 4 and 24 weeks of treatment, with a later scalp biopsy in several patients. Scalp clonality was compared across normal scalp (n=4), patchy alopecia areata scalp (n=8), and alopecia totalis/universalis scalp (n=8). The RNA source kit depended on sample type: the PAXgene miRNA kit for fixed scalp, the miRNeasy kit for PBMCs, and the RNeasy kit for mouse skin. TCRbeta CDR3 regions were amplified by immunoSEQ multiplex PCR with 35 Vbeta forward and 13 Jbeta reverse primers. On the study overall, not on this receptor specifically: With tofacitinib, both scalp clonality and the number of expanded CD8+ clones among the top 100 scalp clones went down significantly. Because the treated cohort was small and had just a single nonresponder, larger studies are needed to establish links between baseline CD8+ expansion and response. Shared TCR sequences between patients were less evident than in mice, which may be partly attributable to HLA diversity in the patient population. Unlike mouse skin, which is dominated by gammadelta T cells, normal human skin has resident alphabeta T cells that are also sequenced, and this complicates analysis of the scalp TCR repertoire. Higher clonality and more expanded CD8+ clones were observed in lesional scalp than in normal scalp, particularly in alopecia totalis/universalis, a finding suggestive of antigenic drive. Many expanded lesional clones were found to persist in scalp and blood during tofacitinib treatment, and relapse after treatment cessation may be partly explained by this persistence.

V was cut back by 1 base and J by 1 base, leaving a gap of 14 bases between them. Taken from cysteine to phenylalanine, the CDR3 has 16 residues. CDR3 DNA only is kept here, 48 bases in frame from base 1. Looking up the germline V gene yields CDR1 SGHVS and CDR2 FNYEAQ. Library generation was performed with the immunoSEQ multiplex PCR assay. RNA was extracted from all samples and reverse transcribed into cDNA, which served as template for TCR sequencing. SuperScript III was used to make first-strand cDNA, primed with a 2:1 mix of oligo-dT and random hexamers. A synthetic immune receptor repertoire was used to gauge amplification bias, and whatever bias remained was removed computationally. For the original study's pipeline: Raw reads were preprocessed for error removal, and CDR3 was defined according to IMGT conventions as running from the conserved cysteine to phenylalanine. Clonality was computed by normalizing Shannon entropy by log2 of the number of productive unique TCRs and subtracting the result from 1. Whether scalp clones were CD4 or CD8 was inferred by matching scalp TCRbeta sequences against CD4 and CD8 repertoires sorted from blood. TCRdb took this table from immuneACCESS and kept in-frame rearrangements with V and J called. Such tables lack part of the clones; where checked against another copy, unresolved V genes explain under half of the gap, and the rest is unexplained. That table supplies the V and J calls and clone size; D and trimming were determined from the DNA. The sample includes roughly 220,000 clones, with about two fifths observed a single time. Around 0.48% of the sample is held by the ten biggest clonotypes.

Regarding this clone: The specificity of this receptor is unknown. Within one base of it there is no much larger clone, and no base qualities were kept.

The sample's treatment or condition label is to be understood as: oral pan-JAK inhibitor, 5-10 mg twice daily. Lesional scalp punch biopsies and peripheral blood were collected from alopecia areata patients. PBMCs were separated by density centrifugation and stained for CD3, CD4 and CD8, after which CD4+ and CD8+ T cells were sorted on a FACSAria. Recombination linked TRBV7-6 to TRBJ2-7, and perhaps TRBD2 as D gene, on 5 matching bases. The sample was CD4+ T cells sorted from blood, taken between weeks 30 and 35, from a patient treated with tofacitinib. The receptor's source is a human donor with alopecia areata. The DNA sequence is given as TGTGCCAGCAGCTTAGTGTCCGGGGAATTTTCCTACGAGCAGTACTTC. Translation gives CASSLVSGEFSYEQYF.